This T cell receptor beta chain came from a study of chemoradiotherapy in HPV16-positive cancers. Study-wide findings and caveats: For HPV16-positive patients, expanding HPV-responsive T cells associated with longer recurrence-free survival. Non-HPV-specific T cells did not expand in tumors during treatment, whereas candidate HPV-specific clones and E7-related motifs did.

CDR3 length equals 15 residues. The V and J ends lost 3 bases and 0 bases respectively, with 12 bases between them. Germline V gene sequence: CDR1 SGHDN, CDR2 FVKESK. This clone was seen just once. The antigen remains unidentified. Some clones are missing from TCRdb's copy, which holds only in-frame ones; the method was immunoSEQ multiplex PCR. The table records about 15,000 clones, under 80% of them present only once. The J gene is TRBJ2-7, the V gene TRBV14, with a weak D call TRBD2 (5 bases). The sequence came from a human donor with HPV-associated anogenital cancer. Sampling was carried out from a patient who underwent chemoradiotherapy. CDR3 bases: TGTGCCAGCAGCCAGGCTGGCCGGGGCTCCTACGAGCAGTACTTC. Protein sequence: CASSQAGRGSYEQYF.